This T cell receptor beta chain was obtained from a study of T cell responses to AZD1222 COVID-19 vaccine (dated by TCRdb to the early 2020s). In the study overall: AZD1222 recipients with second doses at about 4 weeks or about 12 weeks were pooled, because spike-specific TCR depth and breadth did not differ between schedules. TCR sequencing was performed for about 240 trial participants, of whom about 200 were given two doses of AZD1222 and approximately 25 were given two doses of MenACWY control vaccine. Trial participants were enrolled by age into 18-55, 56-69 and 70-plus year subgroups, with around 150, 28 and 57 TCR-sequenced participants respectively.

This specimen's time point label, interpreted: baseline before first vaccination. Samples from vaccinated people were obtained from the UK trials COV001 and COV002, which included a single-blind randomized controlled phase 2/3 trial of AZD1222 (ChAdOx1 nCoV-19) in healthy adults. Trial participant PBMC samples were collected at day 0 and day 28 after the second dose for TCRbeta chain sequencing. This clone was recorded only once. Its specific antigen is unknown. No qualities accompany the bases; no much larger clone lies one base away. Clipping removes 8 bases from V and 6 bases from J, with 7 as the unmatched junction base count. The germline V gene provides CDR1 MNHNS and CDR2 SASEGT. Spanning cysteine to phenylalanine, the CDR3 consists of 14 amino acids. Only the CDR3 part of the read is kept: 42 bases, read in frame from the first base. The CDR3 regions of human TCRbeta chains were analyzed by immunosequencing. As for how the authors treated the data: TCRs in the repertoires were compared against a reference library of SARS-CoV-2-specific TCRs that had been generated with the MIRA antigen-specificity platform. Breadth was defined as the fraction of unique TCRs that were SARS-CoV-2-associated, and depth was defined as the fraction of total T cells that were SARS-CoV-2-associated. Each spike-specific TCR was assigned to its reactive spike region and to a CD4 or CD8 class using the MIRA data. Log10-transformed breadth and depth values were compared by one-way ANOVA with Sidak's multiple comparisons tests. Entries here come from immuneACCESS through TCRdb and include only in-frame sequences with V and J called. Some clones fail to appear in such tables; in the studies checked, an unresolved V gene covers under half of the shortfall, and the cause of the remainder is unknown. The DNA was the basis for D and trimming; V, J and clone size are from that table. In all, the sample holds about 170,000 clones, and 92% of those were seen once. Around 1.5% of the sample belongs to the ten largest clones.

General conclusions and limits of the study: The whole spike protein was spanned by vaccine-associated CD4 TCRs, and dominant responses were seen in regions 160-218 and 743-854. After two AZD1222 doses, spike-specific TCR breadth and depth were significantly higher than at day 0 and than in MenACWY recipients. No day 14 peak-response samples were available, so repertoires were characterized only after the peak T cell response. Reportedly, almost half of the unique spike-specific TCRs recognized epitopes lying outside the regions that are mutated in the B.1.351 and B.1.1.7 variants. The 56-69-year group was small, and its depth increase did not reach significance, likely because of low power. Conclusions about previously exposed vaccinees are limited because only six or seven AZD1222 recipients were SARS-CoV-2 seropositive at baseline. Participants were mostly white British and included more females than males, and it was suggested by the authors that clonal diversity may have been underestimated.

Sequenced here: peripheral blood, sampled on day 0 of AZD1222 vaccination. This sequence was found in an adult in good health. Rearrangement joined TRBV6-1 to TRBJ1-6, with TRBD1 identical over 7 junction bases. The CDR3 reads as follows: CASATGKGNSPLHF. Read as DNA, the sequence is TGTGCCAGCGCGACAGGGAAGGGTAATTCACCCCTCCACTTT.